The TCR beta chain described here comes from a study of blood T cell repertoires in COVID-19. It was within 2 weeks before study entry that exposed participants met a COVID-19 case. This table comes from immunoSEQ multiplex PCR, and its TCRdb copy is limited to in-frame clones, with some not included. The repertoire holds 150,000 to 200,000 clones, with around 83% as singletons. This TCR was sampled from a woman under 40 who had been exposed to COVID-19. The sequencing input was PBMCs or T cells enriched from blood (not recorded which).

As DNA, the CDR3 is TGTGCCATCAGTGAGCAGGGGGGCCGAGAAGCTTTCTTT. Protein sequence: CAISEQGGREAFF. The genes are TRBV10-3 and TRBJ1-1; 7 bases align to TRBD1. Germline V gene data show CDR1 as ENHRY and CDR2 as SYGVKD. The CDR3 contains 13 residues. Trimming cost V 2 bases and J 8 bases; bases outside gene matches: 5.